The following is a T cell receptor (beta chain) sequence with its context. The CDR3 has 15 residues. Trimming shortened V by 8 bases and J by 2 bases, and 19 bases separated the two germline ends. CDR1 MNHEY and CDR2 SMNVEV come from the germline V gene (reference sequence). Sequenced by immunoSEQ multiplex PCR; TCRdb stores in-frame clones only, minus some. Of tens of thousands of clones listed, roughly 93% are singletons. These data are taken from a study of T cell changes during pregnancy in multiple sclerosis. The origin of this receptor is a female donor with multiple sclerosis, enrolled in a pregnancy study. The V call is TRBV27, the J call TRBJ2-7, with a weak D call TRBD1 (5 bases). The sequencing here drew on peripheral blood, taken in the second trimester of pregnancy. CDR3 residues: CASGNGMMGPYEQYF. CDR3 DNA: TGTGCCAGCGGCAACGGTATGATGGGGCCCTACGAGCAGTACTTC.